This TCR beta chain was documented in a study of human T cells and chemical hapten exposure (dated by TCRdb to the early 2020s). For the study in its entirety: Libraries were pooled for sequencing, and per-sample TCR yields varied mainly because of small differences in library volumes within the pool. In alopecia patients, the study followed how the peripheral blood TCR repertoire changed in vivo over primary and secondary sensitization to diphenylcyclopropenone (DPC), a hapten. Both TCR alpha and TCR beta chains were sequenced from each blood RNA sample.

This clonotype came up many times. The clone's antigen remains unknown. No qualities accompany the bases; no much larger clone lies one base away. Overall results and qualifications from the work: DPC sensitization did not change how many TCRs were above 1 in 1000 frequency, and no evidence was found of alterations in global repertoire structure. After repeated subsampling, the strength of the expansion versus patch-test correlation and the threshold at which it became significant changed.

The library was obtained by RACE. Sequencing was carried out with a NextSeq 500. During library preparation, unique molecular identifiers were attached to individual cDNA molecules so that TCRs could be counted in a quantitative, reproducible way. For the original study's pipeline: A median of roughly 98,000 TCRs per sample was observed, with a range of about 23,224 to 750,000. The Decombinator software suite was used to annotate V, J and CDR3 in the TCR reads. To make PS versus PT1 abundance plots, every sample was subsampled to the same number of TCRs (28,000). Expanded TCRs were defined as absent before sensitization and observed at least eight times at the 2-week time point. TCRdb's own reprocessing of the public reads used fastp at Q25 and MiXCR and kept productive beta chains. Entries are consolidated by CDR3 protein sequence, retaining the most common genes and DNA. TCRdb's processing, not the authors', yielded these V and J calls. Counted in this sample were 35,000 to 50,000 distinct CDR3 sequences; around 4% of them appeared once. About 1.5% of the sample goes to the ten largest clones.

The time point label, read with the paper, signifies: healthy volunteer bleed at 2 weeks. Total RNA was extracted from unfractionated whole blood collected in Tempus Blood RNA tubes. As TCR sequencing controls, five or six healthy volunteers were used, with blood taken at day 0, 2 weeks and 6 weeks. The source of this sequence is a female donor in good health. Some clones in this sample may be carry-over from other donors' samples. The sequenced material came from whole blood.

The CDR3 region reads CASSSIPGGLDDTQYF. The DNA sequence is TGTGCCAGCAGCTCAATCCCGGGGGGGCTGGACGATACGCAGTATTTT. The rearranged chain carries TRBV7-2 and TRBJ2-3, with TRBD2 matching 8 junction bases. V is trimmed back by 4 bases and J by 6 bases, and the junction contains 12 bases that no gene match accounts for. The germline V gene gives CDR1 as SGHTA and CDR2 as FQGNSA. Including cysteine and phenylalanine, the CDR3 has 16 amino acids. Only the CDR3 region is kept as DNA, spanning 48 bases read in frame from base 1. The full variable domain, completed from the reference TRBV7-2 and TRBJ2-3 proteins outside the CDR3, reads GAGVSQSPSNKVTEKGKDVELRCDPISGHTALYWYRQSLGQGLEFLIYFQGNSAPDKSGLPSDRFSAERTGGSVSTLTIQRTQQEDSAVYLCASSSIPGGLDDTQYFGPGTRLTVL.